The 16 T cell receptor beta chains below all came from one sample that was sequenced in a study of blood T cell repertoires in COVID-19. TCRdb keeps only in-frame clones here, not all; method: immunoSEQ multiplex PCR. The data contain 350,000 to 450,000 clones, about nine tenths of them singletons. The sequenced sample consisted of PBMCs or T cells enriched from blood (not recorded which). Receptor source: a woman in her forties who had been exposed to COVID-19.

The chain uses TRBV27 and TRBJ2-5; TRBD2 matches at 7 bases. The CDR3 extends over 14 amino acids. CDR1 is MNHEY, CDR2 SMNVEV, per germline (reference sequence). The trim removed 2 bases at V and 4 bases at J, leaving 4 bases unmatched. As DNA, the CDR3 is TGTGCCAGCAGTTTAGCGGGAGAAGGAGAGACCCAGTACTTC. Its translation is CASSLAGEGETQYF.

V is TRBV5-1 and J is TRBJ2-7; D is ambiguous. Trimming removed 3 bases from V and 3 bases from J, with 10 bases in between. CDR3 length: 13 residues. Germline V gene lookup returns CDR1 SGHRS and CDR2 YFSETQ. In DNA, the CDR3 is TGCGCCAGCAGCTCTGGAGCTCGCTACGAGCAGTACTTC. The encoded protein is CASSSGARYEQYF. The full variable domain, in which reference TRBV5-1 and TRBJ2-7 provide the parts outside the CDR3, is KAGVTQTPRYLIKTRGQQVTLSCSPISGHRSVSWYQQTPGQGLQFLFEYFSETQRNKGNFPGRFSGRQFSNSRSEMNVSTLELGDSALYLCASSSGARYEQYFGPGTRLTVT.

The V and J genes are TRBV29-1 and TRBJ2-3, with 10 positions matching TRBD1. The V gene's germline CDR1 is SQVTM and CDR2 ANQGSEA. The CDR3 sequence is 15 residues long. Unmatched junction bases numbered 6, after V lost 5 bases and J lost 1 base. CDR3: CSVFDRGLGTDTQYF. CDR3 nucleotides: TGCAGCGTTTTCGACAGGGGGCTCGGCACAGATACGCAGTATTTT.

This clone has a single count. V and J are TRBV3-1 (or the pseudogene TRBV3-2) and TRBJ1-1, with D perhaps matching TRBD1 (6 bases). Germline V gene data show CDR1 as LGHDT and CDR2 as YNNKEL (reference sequence). Deletions cut 8 bases from V and 5 bases from J, with 15 bases between. The CDR3 extends over 13 amino acids. This CDR3 is CASLEWGRTEAFF. Written as DNA, the CDR3 is TGTGCCAGCCTTGAATGGGGGCGGACTGAAGCTTTCTTT.

This chain joins TRBV30 and TRBJ1-3, with TRBD1 matching over 7 bases. With V trimmed by 6 bases and J by 2 bases, 7 bases remained unmatched. CDR1 and CDR2 (germline): GTSNPN, SVGIG (reference sequence). The CDR3 covers 14 residues. The CDR3 coding sequence is TGTGCCTGTAAACAGGGGTCAGCTGGAAACACCATATATTTT. Translated: CACKQGSAGNTIYF.

The chain joins TRBV5-5 to TRBJ1-2; D is uncertain. Germline V CDR1 and CDR2: SGHKS, YYEKEE (reference sequence). The CDR3 contains 13 residues. V was trimmed by 4 bases and J by 4 bases, leaving 11 bases between them. This CDR3 is CASSPEEIYGYTF. The DNA of the CDR3 is TGTGCCAGCAGCCCCGAGGAGATCTATGGCTACACCTTC.

The chain employs TRBV7-2 and TRBJ1-5; 7 nucleotides match TRBD1. V was pared by 4 bases and J by 7 bases, with 10 bases of the junction left unmatched. The CDR3 is 15 amino acids. Germline CDR1 and CDR2: SGHTA and FQGNSA. The chain's CDR3 is CASSSQTGLGQPQHF. The CDR3 DNA sequence: TGTGCCAGCAGCTCCCAGACAGGGTTAGGGCAGCCCCAGCATTTT.

This chain uses TRBV7-9 with TRBJ2-1; D is possibly TRBD2 (6 bases). The CDR3 extends over 16 amino acids. Germline V CDR1 and CDR2: SEHNR, FQNEAQ (reference sequence). V was trimmed by 3 bases and J by 1 base, leaving 13 bases between them. The CDR3 DNA is TGTGCCAGCAGCTTCCGCCTAGCGCGTTCCTACAATGAGCAGTTCTTC. It is translated as CASSFRLARSYNEQFF. Using reference TRBV7-9 and TRBJ2-1 for the parts outside the CDR3, the full variable domain is DTGVSQNPRHKITKRGQNVTFRCDPISEHNRLYWYRQTLGQGPEFLTYFQNEAQLEKSRLLSDRFSAERPKGSFSTLEIQRTEQGDSAMYLCASSFRLARSYNEQFFGPGTRLTVL.

The genes are TRBV2 and TRBJ1-5; D is ambiguous. Germline CDR1 reads SNHLY; CDR2 reads FYNNEI. Trimming removed 4 bases at V and 6 bases at J, with 13 bases between. The CDR3 has 14 amino acids. CDR3 loop: CASSGRDRVQPQHF. For the CDR3, the DNA is TGTGCCAGCAGTGGACGGGATCGGGTTCAGCCCCAGCATTTT.

This clone was observed a single time. The chain links TRBV5-4 to TRBJ1-1; 7 bases are shared with TRBD1. This CDR3 is 13 amino acids long. Germline CDR1 SGHNT, CDR2 YYREEE (reference sequence). Trimming took 4 bases from V and 5 from J; bases not matched to a gene: 5. The CDR3 sequence is CASSNRQGTEAFF. CDR3 nucleotide sequence: TGTGCCAGCAGCAATAGACAGGGTACTGAAGCTTTCTTT. Filled out from reference TRBV5-4 and TRBJ1-1, the complete variable domain reads ETGVTQSPTHLIKTRGQQVTLRCSSQSGHNTVSWYQQALGQGPQFIFQYYREEENGRGNFPPRFSGLQFPNYSSELNVNALELDDSALYLCASSNRQGTEAFFGQGTRLTVV.

The chain combines TRBV6-5 with TRBJ2-5, with 7 bases identical to TRBD1. Per the germline V gene, CDR1 is MNHEY and CDR2 is SVGAGI. V was clipped by 7 bases and J by 5 bases; unmatched bases: 4. The length of the CDR3 is 12 residues. CDR3 in DNA: TGTGCCAGCACAGGGGGTTTGGAGACCCAGTACTTC. Its protein product is CASTGGLETQYF.

V and J are TRBV6-5 and TRBJ2-4; no firm D call. Trimming took 7 bases from V and 0 from J, leaving 13 bases between them. This CDR3 region has 15 residues. Germline CDR1 and CDR2: MNHEY and SVGAGI. The CDR3 sequence is CASTEIGLAKNIQYF. The CDR3 bases are TGTGCCAGCACCGAAATCGGGTTAGCCAAAAACATTCAGTACTTC.

This clone has just one count. The sample holds other DNA sequences that translate to the same CDR3. In nucleotides, the CDR3 is TGTGCCAGCAGACGGACAGGGGGCAATGGCTACACCTTC. As protein: CASRRTGGNGYTF. The rearrangement links TRBV6-5 to TRBJ1-2; 11 bases agree with TRBD1. This CDR3 spans 13 amino acids. The V gene's germline CDR1 is MNHEY and CDR2 SVGAGI. The ends lost 6 bases at V and 6 bases at J; junction bases unmatched: 3.

V usage is TRBV10-3 and J usage is TRBJ1-2; 7 bases are shared with TRBD1. CDR1 is ENHRY and CDR2 is SYGVKD in the germline V gene. V shed 2 bases, J shed 4 bases, and the junction held 1 base outside the gene matches. CDR3 length: 13 residues. CDR3 sequence (DNA): TGTGCCATCAGTGAGGACAGGGTCTATGGCTACACCTTC. Encoded protein: CAISEDRVYGYTF.

The chain joins TRBV19 to TRBJ1-3; 7 bases are shared with TRBD1. The CDR3 runs to 14 residues. Germline V gene sequence: CDR1 LNHDA, CDR2 SQIVND (reference sequence). Trimming cost V 6 bases and J 2 bases; bases outside gene matches: 4. In DNA, the CDR3 is TGTGCCAGTAGCCTCGGGACAGCTGGAAACACCATATATTTT. It is translated as CASSLGTAGNTIYF. The full variable domain, with the rest looked up from reference TRBV19 and TRBJ1-3, is DGGITQSPKYLFRKEGQNVTLSCEQNLNHDAMYWYRQDPGQGLRLIYYSQIVNDFQKGDIAEGYSVSREKKESFPLTVTSAQKNPTAFYLCASSLGTAGNTIYFGEGSWLTVV.

The chain combines TRBV7-2 with TRBJ1-3; a weak D match, TRBD1 (6 bases). The CDR3 is 15 residues long. Trimming took 5 bases from V and 2 from J, leaving 13 bases between them. Germline loops: CDR1 SGHTA, CDR2 FQGNSA. Written as DNA, the CDR3 is TGTGCCAGCAGCCCTGAGGGGGGGACTGGAAACACCATATATTTT. This gives the protein CASSPEGGTGNTIYF.